One and the same sample provided the 28 T cell receptor beta chains below, sequenced in a study of cytomegalovirus exposure and HLA in healthy donors. PCR employed 60 Vbeta and 13 Jbeta primers. Profiled with immunoSEQ multiplex PCR; TCRdb holds only in-frame clones, not every one. Of tens of thousands of clones in the sample, around 72% are singletons; the top ten hold about an eighth. Material for sequencing was PBMCs. These receptors all come from a woman between 35 and 50 years old in good health and CMV-seropositive.

The V and J genes are TRBV19 and TRBJ2-3, with D possibly being TRBD2 (7 bases). Germline assignment: CDR1 LNHDA and CDR2 SQIVND (reference sequence). Trimming left V 5 bases short and J 6 bases short, with 15 bases between. CDR3 length equals 14 residues. Written as DNA, the CDR3 is TGTGCCAGTAGTCGAGGGGGGGCCATGGATACGCAGTATTTT. Translating it yields CASSRGGAMDTQYF.

The gene calls are TRBV7-8 and TRBJ2-2, with D maybe TRBD2 (5 bases). Germline values: CDR1 SGHVS, CDR2 FQNEAQ. Trimming took off 2 bases at V and 4 bases at J, with 20 bases between the two ends. The CDR3 contains 18 residues. In DNA, the CDR3 is TGTGCCAGCAGCTTACGTGGACTCGACTTCGGTCGCACCGGGGAGCTGTTTTTT. This sequence encodes CASSLRGLDFGRTGELFF.

The chain recombines TRBV5-1 with TRBJ1-6; the D is unclear. Trimming removed 2 bases at V and 7 bases at J, with 16 bases between. Germline V gives CDR1 SGHRS, CDR2 YFSETQ. CDR3 length: 16 residues. The CDR3 loop reads CASSFYLRGGNSPLHF. The CDR3 DNA follows: TGCGCCAGCAGCTTTTACCTACGAGGCGGGAATTCACCCCTCCACTTT. The full variable domain, with the rest looked up from reference TRBV5-1 and TRBJ1-6, is KAGVTQTPRYLIKTRGQQVTLSCSPISGHRSVSWYQQTPGQGLQFLFEYFSETQRNKGNFPGRFSGRQFSNSRSEMNVSTLELGDSALYLCASSFYLRGGNSPLHFGNGTRLTVT.

The rearrangement joins TRBV2 to TRBJ2-3, with 11 bases fitting TRBD2. Losses at the gene ends were 7 bases for V and 2 bases for J; bases not matched to a gene: 11. The V gene's germline CDR1 is SNHLY and CDR2 FYNNEI. The CDR3 loop spans 17 amino acids. In DNA form, the CDR3 reads TGTGCCAGCACGAGAACTAGCGGGGGCCTTTCCACAGATACGCAGTATTTT. Residues: CASTRTSGGLSTDTQYF.

In this sample, this clone turned up a few times. V usage is TRBV7-9 and J usage is TRBJ1-1; possibly TRBD1 for D (6 bases). Germline CDR1 reads SEHNR; CDR2 reads FQNEAQ (reference sequence). Between the trimmed V and J ends, which lost 5 bases and 3 bases, there was a span of 13 bases. This CDR3 has 14 amino acids. For the CDR3, the DNA is TGTGCCAGCAGCCCAGCGGGGGGCTACACTGAAGCTTTCTTT. Residues: CASSPAGGYTEAFF.

This clone was counted a few times. The rearrangement uses TRBV4-1 and TRBJ2-3; 7 bases align to TRBD1. The CDR3 runs 15 residues. Germline V gene sequence: CDR1 MGHRA, CDR2 YSYEKL. V trimming: 1 base; J trimming: 4 bases; junction bases outside the gene matches: 5. The CDR3 DNA sequence: TGCGCCAGCAGCCAAGTCGCCGGACAGGCAGATACGCAGTATTTT. Translated: CASSQVAGQADTQYF.

The gene calls are TRBV30 and TRBJ1-2; D possibly corresponds to TRBD1 (6 bases). Trimming left V 2 bases short and J 5 bases short, with 15 bases between. CDR1 and CDR2 from the germline V gene are GTSNPN and SVGIG (reference sequence). CDR3 length equals 14 residues. The CDR3, as DNA: TGTGCCTGGAGTCCCCCCAGGGGACGATATGGCTACACCTTC. Protein product: CAWSPPRGRYGYTF.

The chain links TRBV5-1 to TRBJ1-6; TRBD1 agrees at 9 bases. Losses at the gene ends were 4 bases for V and 7 bases for J; bases not matched to a gene: 6. This CDR3 comprises 15 residues. Germline lookup yields CDR1 SGHRS and CDR2 YFSETQ. CDR3 in amino acids: CASSPITGGNSPLHF. CDR3 sequence (DNA): TGCGCCAGCAGCCCTATAACAGGGGGCAATTCACCCCTCCACTTT.

The chain has TRBV27 and TRBJ1-6, with 7 bases aligning to TRBD1. CDR3 length: 15 residues. After removal of 2 bases from V and 9 bases from J, the junction contained 7 bases not matched to a gene. CDR1 and CDR2 from the germline V gene are MNHEY and SMNVEV (reference sequence). The CDR3 loop is CASSLDTGVGSPLHF. CDR3 bases: TGTGCCAGCAGTTTAGACACAGGGGTGGGTTCACCCCTCCACTTT.

The rearrangement joins TRBV27 to TRBJ1-6, with a weak D call TRBD1 (6 bases). Germline CDR1 reads MNHEY; CDR2 reads SMNVEV (reference sequence). Trimming shortened V by 5 bases and J by 0 bases, and 17 bases separated the two germline ends. The length of the CDR3 is 18 residues. The chain's CDR3 is CASSARWGGASYNSPLHF. DNA for the CDR3: TGTGCCAGCAGTGCCCGCTGGGGGGGGGCCTCCTATAATTCACCCCTCCACTTT.

J is TRBJ1-2 and V is TRBV4-1; 7 positions agree with TRBD1. This CDR3 has 13 residues. Germline V gene data show CDR1 as MGHRA and CDR2 as YSYEKL. J was trimmed by 4 bases and V by 5 bases; bases with no gene match: 4. Written as DNA, the CDR3 is TGCGCCAGCAGCGAAGGGGGCATCTATGGCTACACCTTC. Its protein product is CASSEGGIYGYTF.

This rearrangement joins TRBV6-5 to TRBJ2-3; 9 nucleotides align to TRBD2. The germline V gene encodes CDR1 MNHEY and CDR2 SVGAGI. V shed 5 bases, J shed 2 bases, and the junction held 5 bases outside the gene matches. There are 15 residues in the CDR3. CDR3: CASSASGGTTDTQYF. Here the CDR3 DNA reads TGTGCCAGCAGTGCAAGCGGGGGGACCACAGATACGCAGTATTTT.

This chain links TRBV13 with TRBJ1-3; D remains ambiguous. Between the trimmed V and J ends, which lost 0 bases and 4 bases, there was a span of 22 bases. Per the germline V gene, CDR1 is PRHDT and CDR2 is FYEKMQ (reference sequence). The length of the CDR3 is 19 residues. CDR3 coding DNA: TGTGCCAGCAGCTTAGGTAAGTATAAGGAACTGGGCGCCGGAAACACCATATATTTT. Residues: CASSLGKYKELGAGNTIYF.

The V and J genes are TRBV6-5 and TRBJ2-1; D perhaps matches TRBD2 (5 bases). Germline loops: CDR1 MNHEY, CDR2 SVGAGI. Deletions cut 0 bases from V and 8 bases from J, with 8 bases between. The length of the CDR3 is 13 residues. The CDR3 sequence is CASSYSGLDEQFF. CDR3 nucleotides: TGTGCCAGCAGTTACTCCGGACTGGATGAGCAGTTCTTC.

The genes are TRBV5-1 and TRBJ2-7; TRBD1 agrees at 7 bases. The V gene end was trimmed by 3 bases and the J gene end by 7 bases; junction bases not matched to a gene: 16. Germline V gene sequence: CDR1 SGHRS, CDR2 YFSETQ. This CDR3 is 16 amino acids long. In DNA, the CDR3 is TGCGCCAGCAGCTCGAACGGACAGGACCTACAGATGGAGCAGTACTTC. It is translated as CASSSNGQDLQMEQYF.

This chain uses TRBV6-1 with TRBJ2-3; the D gene is possibly TRBD1 (7 bases). Germline V gives CDR1 MNHNS, CDR2 SASEGT. Trimming took off 0 bases at V and 6 bases at J, with 16 bases between the two ends. The CDR3 is 16 residues long. In DNA, the CDR3 is TGTGCCAGCAGTGAAGCAAGGAGGGGGCAGTCTGATACGCAGTATTTT. Amino acid sequence: CASSEARRGQSDTQYF.

This clone was detected once. The chain joins TRBV5-1 to TRBJ2-5; D is possibly TRBD2 (5 bases). V lost 0 bases and J lost 0, with 12 bases in between. This CDR3 is 16 amino acids long. Looked up from germline, CDR1 is SGHRS and CDR2 is YFSETQ. The CDR3: CASSLGAATYQETQYF. The DNA of the CDR3 is TGCGCCAGCAGCTTGGGAGCGGCGACGTACCAAGAGACCCAGTACTTC.

The chain uses TRBV6-6 and TRBJ1-1; no firm D call. The CDR3 is 15 residues long. V was pared by 7 bases and J by 0 bases, with 15 bases between. Germline V CDR1 and CDR2: MNHNY, SVGAGI (reference sequence). The CDR3 spells CASNLNVPMNTEAFF. CDR3 DNA: TGTGCCAGCAACTTAAACGTCCCAATGAACACTGAAGCTTTCTTT.

The V call is TRBV19, the J call TRBJ1-6; TRBD1 is a possible D gene (5 bases). V shed 3 bases and J shed 4 bases, with 13 bases lying between them. In germline, CDR1 is LNHDA, CDR2 SQIVND (reference sequence). CDR3 size: 16 residues. In DNA form, the CDR3 reads TGTGCCAGTAGTATTTCCGGGACTCTGTATAATTCACCCCTCCACTTT. This translates into CASSISGTLYNSPLHF.

The chain has TRBV5-1 and TRBJ1-1; D not resolved. Trimming shortened V by 8 bases and J by 5 bases, and 22 bases separated the two germline ends. Per the germline V gene, CDR1 is SGHRS and CDR2 is YFSETQ. This CDR3 has 15 amino acids. This chain's CDR3 is CASKLSGGPGTEAFF. The CDR3 coding sequence is TGCGCCAGTAAACTTAGCGGAGGGCCGGGAACTGAAGCTTTCTTT.

V and J are TRBV28 and TRBJ1-6; D is undetermined. CDR3 length equals 12 residues. The V and J ends lost 5 bases and 10 bases respectively, with 9 bases between them. Per the germline V gene, CDR1 is MDHEN and CDR2 is SYDVKM. This CDR3 reads CASSPPESPLHF. The CDR3 DNA reads as TGTGCCAGCAGTCCCCCTGAGTCACCCCTCCACTTT.

This clone was observed a handful of times. The chain uses TRBV5-3 and TRBJ1-1; no definite D call. TRBV5-3 is identified as an open reading frame with a role that is uncertain. The CDR3 length is 13 residues. V lost 1 base to trimming and J lost 0 bases, with 4 bases between them. The CDR3: CARSLSVNTEAFF. CDR3 DNA sequence: TGTGCCAGAAGCTTGTCCGTGAACACTGAAGCTTTCTTT.

The J gene is TRBJ1-1, the V gene TRBV28, with no clear D. Trimming took off 8 bases at V and 1 base at J, with 8 bases between the two ends. The CDR3 extends over 12 amino acids. The germline V gene has CDR1 MDHEN and CDR2 SYDVKM. In nucleotides, the CDR3 is TGTGCCAGCGCGACATCGAACACTGAAGCTTTCTTT. This translates into CASATSNTEAFF.

The chain employs TRBV6-4 and TRBJ2-5; 12 bases align to TRBD1. The DNA end is a closer match to TRBJ2-7, so the J assignment may be wrong. Germline values: CDR1 MRHNA, CDR2 SNTAGT. This CDR3 is 14 amino acids long. CDR3 nucleotide sequence: TGTGCCAGCAGTAGGGGACAGGGGGCATGCGAGCAGTACTTC. Translated: CASSRGQGACEQYF.

The chain is built from TRBV19 and TRBJ1-5; D is perhaps TRBD1 (6 bases). Germline V lookup: CDR1 LNHDA, CDR2 SQIVND (reference sequence). The V gene lost 8 bases and the J gene lost 5 bases, with 16 bases spanning the gap. This CDR3 has 14 residues. The CDR3, as DNA: TGTGCCAGTTGGTCGGGGGGCTCCCATCAGCCCCAGCATTTT. Translating gives CASWSGGSHQPQHF.

This sequence joins TRBV19 and TRBJ2-1, with 8 positions matching TRBD2. Germline V gene sequence: CDR1 LNHDA, CDR2 SQIVND (reference sequence). CDR3 length equals 14 residues. With V trimmed by 7 bases and J by 11 bases, 13 bases remained unmatched. CDR3 amino acids: CASKRIAGPLKQFF. The CDR3 nucleotides are TGTGCCAGTAAAAGAATAGCGGGGCCCTTGAAGCAGTTCTTC.

V gene TRBV2 combines with J gene TRBJ2-5; 8 bases agree with TRBD1. The germline CDR1 and CDR2 sequences are SNHLY and FYNNEI. The CDR3 is 17 amino acids. V gave up 1 base and J gave up 1 base; unmatched junction bases: 8. The CDR3 DNA follows: TGTGCCAGCAGTGAAGGCCCTGGACAGGGTACCCAAGAGACCCAGTACTTC. It is translated as CASSEGPGQGTQETQYF.

CDR3 region: CASSEFRAGQPQHF. CDR3 coding DNA: TGCGCCAGCAGTGAGTTCAGGGCAGGCCAGCCCCAGCATTTT. The rearrangement joins TRBV10-2 to TRBJ1-5, with a possible D match to TRBD1 (5 bases). CDR1 WSHSY and CDR2 SAAADI come from the germline V gene. Trimming stripped 1 base from V and 7 bases from J, with 11 bases between. The CDR3 is 14 amino acids.